The 29 T cell receptor beta chains listed next were all sequenced from one sample in a study of regulatory T cells in long-lasting Graves disease. Arm-PCR with iRepertoire HTBI primers amplified the CDR3 regions for these TCR beta libraries. TCRdb independently ran MiXCR on the multiplex PCR reads; one entry per CDR3 protein. The sample includes hundreds of thousands of distinct CDR3 sequences, roughly 15% of them seen just once. Time point reported: newly diagnosed GD, antithyroid drugs for less than 3 months. Preparation of the TCR library used RNA extracted from PBMCs. Another study also made use of these data, one on T cells in Graves' hyperthyroidism and ophthalmopathy.

This sample comprised peripheral blood mononuclear cells (PBMCs), obtained at new diagnosis, from a patient treated with antithyroid drugs. These receptors originate from a woman younger than 45 with Graves disease.

This clonotype has a handful of counts. CDR3 DNA sequence: TGTGCCAGTAGTGATGACAGGGGGCGCGACTATGGCTACACCTTC. Translated, it gives CASSDDRGRDYGYTF. V and J are TRBV19 and TRBJ1-2; TRBD1 matches 10 bases. The germline gives CDR1 LNHDA, CDR2 SQIVND (reference sequence). V lost 5 bases to trimming and J lost 3 bases; unmatched junction nucleotides: 6. CDR3 length equals 15 residues.

This clonotype has ten or more counts. The chain joins TRBV6-1 to TRBJ1-1; no reliable D call. The V gene lost 5 bases and the J gene lost 8 bases, with 6 bases spanning the gap. CDR3 length: 10 amino acids. The germline V gene has CDR1 MNHNS and CDR2 SASEGT. The CDR3 sequence: CASSKMEAFF. DNA for the CDR3: TGTGCCAGCAGTAAAATGGAAGCTTTCTTT.

This clonotype was observed many times. CDR3 sequence: CASSYRTDNSNQPQHF. The CDR3 DNA reads as TGTGCCAGCAGTTACCGGACGGACAATAGCAATCAGCCCCAGCATTTT. J is TRBJ1-5 and V is TRBV28; D is perhaps TRBD1 (5 bases). V was cut by 4 bases and J by 0 bases, with 13 bases left in between. This CDR3 comprises 16 residues. The germline V gene encodes CDR1 MDHEN and CDR2 SYDVKM.

This clonotype was observed a few times. The chain uses TRBV6-5 and TRBJ1-1; D not resolved. In germline, CDR1 is MNHEY, CDR2 SVGAGI. Trimming pared 2 bases from V and 6 bases from J, leaving 13 bases between. The CDR3 spans 14 residues. CDR3 in amino acids: CASSYDRARAEAFF. CDR3 bases: TGTGCCAGCAGTTACGATAGGGCGAGAGCTGAAGCTTTCTTT.

This clonotype came up many times. The chain links TRBV5-1 to TRBJ2-1; D is uncertain. Trimming took 2 bases from V and 6 from J, leaving 15 bases between them. This CDR3 comprises 15 residues. Germline V gene lookup returns CDR1 SGHRS and CDR2 YFSETQ. The CDR3 nucleotides read TGCGCCAGCAGCTTTGAAGCGTTTGCGAGCAATGAGCAGTTCTTC. Translating gives CASSFEAFASNEQFF.

This clonotype was seen repeatedly, ten times or more. The CDR3: CASSSGGTGSYEQYF. The CDR3 bases are TGTGCCAGCAGTTCAGGAGGGACAGGCTCCTACGAGCAGTACTTC. The V call is TRBV28, the J call TRBJ2-7; 8 nucleotides line up with TRBD1. CDR3 size: 15 residues. Losses at the gene ends were 4 bases for V and 0 bases for J; bases not matched to a gene: 5. Germline values: CDR1 MDHEN, CDR2 SYDVKM.

In the case of this clonotype: The germline gene is not matched at one end of the junction; a read error may be the cause. J is TRBJ2-3 and V is TRBV6-2 or TRBV6-3, with TRBD2 identical over 7 bases. The length of the CDR3 is 14 residues. The V gene's germline CDR1 is MNHEY and CDR2 SVGEGT. The CDR3 loop reads CASSDSAGAGTQYF. In DNA, the CDR3 is TGTGCCAGCAGTGACTCGGCGGGAGCAGGTACGCAGTATTTT.

V and J are TRBV12-3 or TRBV12-4 and TRBJ2-2; the D gene is possibly TRBD2 (5 bases). The length of the CDR3 is 15 residues. The V end was cut by 4 bases, the J end by 2 bases, with 11 bases between. The CDR3 region has the DNA TGTGCCAGCAGTTCAGAGGGAACTAACACCGGGGAGCTGTTTTTT. Its translation: CASSSEGTNTGELFF.

This clonotype occurred many times. This rearrangement joins TRBV2 to TRBJ2-7; D remains ambiguous. The CDR3 covers 14 residues. Germline V gene data show CDR1 as SNHLY and CDR2 as FYNNEI. Trimming took off 7 bases at V and 6 bases at J, with 19 bases between the two ends. In nucleotides, the CDR3 is TGTGCCAGCACGCCGGGTACCCCGCTATCCGAGCAGTACTTC. This translates into CASTPGTPLSEQYF.

This clonotype has only a few counts. The rearrangement links TRBV6-1 to TRBJ2-5; 7 positions agree with TRBD2. J gave up 5 bases and V 6 bases, and 6 bases lay outside the gene matches. The CDR3 is made up of 13 amino acids. In germline, CDR1 is MNHNS, CDR2 SASEGT. The CDR3 loop reads CASSPGGSETQYF. The CDR3 DNA is TGTGCCAGCAGCCCCGGGGGGTCTGAGACCCAGTACTTC.

This clonotype has a handful of counts. The gene calls are TRBV6-5 and TRBJ2-2; no firm D call. Between the trimmed V and J ends, which lost 1 base and 5 bases, there was a span of 14 bases. Germline V lookup: CDR1 MNHEY, CDR2 SVGAGI. The CDR3 is 16 amino acids. Here the CDR3 DNA reads TGTGCCAGCAGTTACTGGGTAGGGAAGTCAACCGGGGAGCTGTTTTTT. Translated: CASSYWVGKSTGELFF.

V is TRBV15 and J is TRBJ1-4; D is undetermined. V was trimmed by 0 bases and J by 4 bases, leaving 3 bases between them. The CDR3 contains 13 residues. The germline V gene encodes CDR1 LNHNV and CDR2 YYDKDF (reference sequence). CDR3 residues: CATSRDFNEKLFF. The CDR3 bases are TGTGCCACCAGCAGAGATTTTAATGAAAAACTGTTTTTT.

This clonotype was detected many times. The chain links TRBV28 to TRBJ2-5; D is unresolved. V dropped 3 bases and J dropped 1 base, with 12 bases sitting between them. Germline V lookup: CDR1 MDHEN, CDR2 SYDVKM. The CDR3 totals 15 residues. Here the CDR3 reads CASSFRLAFQETQYF. CDR3 DNA: TGTGCCAGCAGTTTCCGACTCGCCTTCCAAGAGACCCAGTACTTC.

This clonotype occurred a few times. This rearrangement joins TRBV19 to TRBJ2-3, with a weak D call TRBD2 (5 bases). CDR1 is LNHDA and CDR2 is SQIVND in the germline V gene (reference sequence). The CDR3 runs to 16 residues. Trimming cost V 4 bases and J 2 bases, with 16 bases left between them. Here the CDR3 reads CASSTAGFRNTDTQYF. The CDR3 coding sequence is TGTGCCAGTAGTACGGCGGGTTTCCGAAACACAGATACGCAGTATTTT. Combining the CDR3 with reference TRBV19 and TRBJ2-3 gives the whole variable domain DGGITQSPKYLFRKEGQNVTLSCEQNLNHDAMYWYRQDPGQGLRLIYYSQIVNDFQKGDIAEGYSVSREKKESFPLTVTSAQKNPTAFYLCASSTAGFRNTDTQYFGPGTRLTVL.

The genes are TRBV5-1 and TRBJ1-5; perhaps TRBD1 as D (5 bases). The V end lost 1 base, the J end lost 6 bases, and 11 bases lay between the germline ends. This CDR3 comprises 14 residues. Germline V CDR1 and CDR2: SGHRS, YFSETQ. CDR3 coding DNA: TGCGCCAGCAGCTTGTCTCAGGGCGGTCAGCCCCAGCATTTT. Its translation: CASSLSQGGQPQHF.

There are many counts of this clonotype. V and J are TRBV29-1 and TRBJ2-1; 11 nucleotides align to TRBD2. This CDR3 comprises 14 residues. Germline V gene sequence: CDR1 SQVTM, CDR2 ANQGSEA. V shed 7 bases, J shed 4 bases, and the junction held 6 bases outside the gene matches. The DNA of the CDR3 is TGCAGCGCCCCGACTAGCGGGGATTACAATGAGCAGTTCTTC. As protein: CSAPTSGDYNEQFF.

This clonotype was found a few times. The chain uses TRBV29-1 and TRBJ2-7, with TRBD2 identical over 10 bases. Germline V gives CDR1 SQVTM, CDR2 ANQGSEA. The CDR3 loop spans 15 amino acids. V was pared by 4 bases and J by 2 bases, with 8 bases of the junction left unmatched. In DNA form, the CDR3 reads TGCAGCGTTGGGGCTAGCGGGAGTCGGACCTACGAGCAGTACTTC. Translating it yields CSVGASGSRTYEQYF.

This clonotype was recorded many times. The CDR3 spells CASSARTALQETQYF. The CDR3 DNA sequence: TGTGCCAGCAGTGCAAGGACAGCCCTTCAAGAGACCCAGTACTTC. The chain carries TRBV2 and TRBJ2-5; possible D gene TRBD1, 6 bases. Between the trimmed V and J ends, which lost 4 bases and 2 bases, there was a span of 14 bases. Germline CDR1 is SNHLY and CDR2 is FYNNEI. There are 15 residues in the CDR3.

The genes are TRBV20-1 and TRBJ1-1; D not certain. Trimming removed 0 bases at V and 5 bases at J, with 13 bases between. There are 14 residues in the CDR3. Looked up from germline, CDR1 is DFQATT and CDR2 is SNEGSKA (reference sequence). The CDR3, as DNA: TGCAGTGCTAGAGATTTGGGCAGAGGGACTGAAGCTTTCTTT. It translates to CSARDLGRGTEAFF.

This chain connects TRBV3-1 to TRBJ2-5; D is unresolved. The CDR3 has 13 amino acids. Looked up from germline, CDR1 is LGHDT and CDR2 is YNNKEL (reference sequence). The germline V and J ends were trimmed by 6 bases and 3 bases, with 11 bases remaining between them. The DNA for the CDR3 is TGTGCCAGCAGAGGGATGGCCAAAGAGACCCAGTACTTC. It translates to CASRGMAKETQYF.

This clonotype was detected ten times or more. The chain carries TRBV12-3 or TRBV12-4 and TRBJ1-1, with D unresolved. V was shortened by 1 base and J by 1 base, with 7 bases between the two germline ends. This CDR3 region has 14 residues. DNA for the CDR3: TGTGCCAGCAGTTTAGGGCGTTGGAACACTGAAGCTTTCTTT. As protein: CASSLGRWNTEAFF.

Only a few counts were recorded for this clonotype. V is TRBV5-1 and J is TRBJ1-4, with D maybe TRBD1 (5 bases). Germline loops: CDR1 SGHRS, CDR2 YFSETQ. CDR3 length: 16 residues. V lost 8 bases, J lost 4 bases, and 21 bases lay in between. The CDR3 DNA follows: TGCGCCAGTAAGCCCGGGCACGCAGGGATTAATGAAAAACTGTTTTTT. It is translated as CASKPGHAGINEKLFF.

The chain recombines TRBV7-8 with TRBJ1-5, with D perhaps matching TRBD1 (5 bases). Per germline, CDR1 SGHVS and CDR2 FQNEAQ. V gave up 8 bases and J gave up 5 bases, with 16 bases separating them. This CDR3 spans 14 amino acids. CDR3 sequence reads: CASGTGEGHQPQHF. The DNA for the CDR3 is TGTGCCAGCGGGACGGGAGAGGGGCATCAGCCCCAGCATTTT.

The sample holds a few counts of this clonotype. J is TRBJ1-1 and V is TRBV29-1, with 7 nucleotides matching TRBD1. V gave up 2 bases and J gave up 11 bases; unmatched junction bases: 14. CDR1 SQVTM and CDR2 ANQGSEA come from the germline V gene. CDR3 length equals 14 residues. The CDR3 is CSVENGQVMSRAFF. The CDR3 nucleotides are TGCAGCGTTGAAAATGGACAGGTTATGAGTCGGGCTTTCTTT.

Many counts were recorded for this clonotype. This chain connects TRBV2 to TRBJ1-2, with TRBD1 identical over 7 bases. In germline, CDR1 is SNHLY, CDR2 FYNNEI. This CDR3 comprises 13 residues. J gave up 0 bases and V 8 bases, and 3 bases lay outside the gene matches. CDR3 region: CASGTATNYGYTF. The CDR3 bases are TGTGCCAGCGGGACAGCGACTAACTATGGCTACACCTTC.

This clonotype was counted only a few times. The chain is built from TRBV7-9 and TRBJ1-4, with a tentative D call TRBD1 (5 bases). Trimming shortened V by 1 base and J by 7 bases, and 13 bases separated the two germline ends. The CDR3 sequence is 15 residues long. Germline V gene data show CDR1 as SEHNR and CDR2 as FQNEAQ (reference sequence). The chain's CDR3 is CASSLGQLAGEKLFF. The CDR3 DNA sequence: TGTGCCAGCAGCTTAGGACAGCTGGCGGGTGAAAAACTGTTTTTT.

The chain joins TRBV5-6 to TRBJ1-1; unclear D gene. Germline V gene sequence: CDR1 SGHDT, CDR2 YYEEEE. This CDR3 has 13 residues. V was clipped by 5 bases and J by 6 bases, with 14 bases between them. In DNA form, the CDR3 reads TGTGCCAGCAGGTTCGAGGGCACCGCTGAAGCTTTCTTT. This sequence encodes CASRFEGTAEAFF.

As concerns this clonotype: A much larger clone differs by one base, so this may be a read error. The CDR3 carries no conserved terminal phenylalanine or tryptophan, so it likely arises from a read error. V gene TRBV7-2 combines with J gene TRBJ2-5; D unresolved. Germline V CDR1 and CDR2: SGHTA, FQGNSA. Trimming took off 5 bases at V and 8 bases at J, with 9 bases between the two ends. The CDR3 runs to 11 residues. Here the CDR3 DNA reads TGTGCCAGCAGCACCCCAGGAACCCAGTACTCC. Translating it yields CASSTPGTQYS.

This clonotype was found many times. The chain uses TRBV15 and TRBJ2-7, with D tentatively TRBD1 (6 bases). Trimming removed 0 bases from V and 3 bases from J, with 12 bases in between. Germline loops: CDR1 LNHNV, CDR2 YYDKDF (reference sequence). This CDR3 spans 15 amino acids. The DNA for the CDR3 is TGTGCCACCAGCAGAGAAAGGGGGAACGGCTACGAGCAGTACTTC. Translation: CATSRERGNGYEQYF.